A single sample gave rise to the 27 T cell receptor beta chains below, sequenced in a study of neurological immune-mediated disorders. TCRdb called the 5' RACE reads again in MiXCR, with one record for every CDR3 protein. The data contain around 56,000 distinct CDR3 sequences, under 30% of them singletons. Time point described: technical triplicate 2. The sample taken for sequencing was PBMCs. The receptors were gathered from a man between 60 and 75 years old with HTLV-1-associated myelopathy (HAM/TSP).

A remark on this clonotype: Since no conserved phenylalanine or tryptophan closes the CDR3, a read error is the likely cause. In DNA, the CDR3 is TGCGCCAGCAGCTTGGCACAGACTAACACTGAAGCTTTCTGT. Translation gives CASSLAQTNTEAFC. V and J are TRBV5-1 and TRBJ1-1, with no clear D. V lost 0 bases, J lost 2 bases, and 8 bases lay in between. There are 14 residues in the CDR3. Germline CDR1 SGHRS, CDR2 YFSETQ.

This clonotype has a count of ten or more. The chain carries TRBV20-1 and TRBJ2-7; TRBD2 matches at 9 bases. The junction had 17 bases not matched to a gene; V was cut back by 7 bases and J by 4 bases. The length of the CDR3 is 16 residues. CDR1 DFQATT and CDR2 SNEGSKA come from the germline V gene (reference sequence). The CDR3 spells CSVGGRSGRGGYEQYF. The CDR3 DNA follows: TGCAGTGTCGGGGGGCGTAGCGGGAGAGGTGGTTACGAGCAGTACTTC.

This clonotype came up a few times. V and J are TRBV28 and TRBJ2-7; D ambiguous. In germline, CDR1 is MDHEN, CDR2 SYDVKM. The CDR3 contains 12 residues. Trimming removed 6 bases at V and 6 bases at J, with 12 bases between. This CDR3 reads CASSRRTVEQYF. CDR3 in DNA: TGTGCCAGCAGCCGACGGACGGTCGAGCAGTACTTC.

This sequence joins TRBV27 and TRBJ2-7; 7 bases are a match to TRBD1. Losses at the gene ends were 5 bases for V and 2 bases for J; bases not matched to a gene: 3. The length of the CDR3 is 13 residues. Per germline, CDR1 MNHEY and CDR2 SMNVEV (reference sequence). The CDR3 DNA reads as TGTGCCAGCAGTACGACAGGGACCTACGAGCAGTACTTC. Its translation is CASSTTGTYEQYF.

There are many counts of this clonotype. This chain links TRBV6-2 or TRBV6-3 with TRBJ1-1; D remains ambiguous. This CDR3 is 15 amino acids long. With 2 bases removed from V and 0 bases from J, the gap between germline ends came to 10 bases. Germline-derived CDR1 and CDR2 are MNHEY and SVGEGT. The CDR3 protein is CASSYVPTLNTEAFF. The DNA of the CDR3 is TGTGCCAGCAGTTACGTCCCAACGTTGAACACTGAAGCTTTCTTT.

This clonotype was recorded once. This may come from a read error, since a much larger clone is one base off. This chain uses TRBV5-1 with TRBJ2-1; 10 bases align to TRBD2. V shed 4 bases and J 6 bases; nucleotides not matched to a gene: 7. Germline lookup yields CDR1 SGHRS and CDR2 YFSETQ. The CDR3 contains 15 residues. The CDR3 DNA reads TGCGCCAGCAGCGACGTGACTAGCGGGTTCAATGAGCAGTTCTTC. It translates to CASSDVTSGFNEQFF. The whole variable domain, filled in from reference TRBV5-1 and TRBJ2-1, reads KAGVTQTPRYLIKTRGQQVTLSCSPISGHRSVSWYQQTPGQGLQFLFEYFSETQRNKGNFPGRFSGRQFSNSRSEMNVSTLELGDSALYLCASSDVTSGFNEQFFGPGTRLTVL.

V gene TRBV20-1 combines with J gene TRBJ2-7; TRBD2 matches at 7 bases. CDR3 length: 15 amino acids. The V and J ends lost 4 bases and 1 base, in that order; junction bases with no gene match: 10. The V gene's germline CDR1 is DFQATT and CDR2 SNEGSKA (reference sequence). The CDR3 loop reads CSATLSVAGSYEQYF. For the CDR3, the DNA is TGCAGTGCTACCCTCTCGGTAGCGGGTTCCTACGAGCAGTACTTC.

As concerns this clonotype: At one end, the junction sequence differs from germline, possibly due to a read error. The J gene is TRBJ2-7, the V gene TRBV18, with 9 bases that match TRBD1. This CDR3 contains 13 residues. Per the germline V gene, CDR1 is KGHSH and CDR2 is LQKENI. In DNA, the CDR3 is TGTGCCAACTCACCCGACGGGGGACAGGGGCAGTACTTC. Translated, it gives CANSPDGGQGQYF.

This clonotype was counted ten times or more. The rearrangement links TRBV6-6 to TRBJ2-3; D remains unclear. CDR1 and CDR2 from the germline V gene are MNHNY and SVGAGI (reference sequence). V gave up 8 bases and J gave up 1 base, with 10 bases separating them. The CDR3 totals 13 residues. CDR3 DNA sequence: TGTGCCAGCCGGTCCGGCGGCACAGATACGCAGTATTTT. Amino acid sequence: CASRSGGTDTQYF.

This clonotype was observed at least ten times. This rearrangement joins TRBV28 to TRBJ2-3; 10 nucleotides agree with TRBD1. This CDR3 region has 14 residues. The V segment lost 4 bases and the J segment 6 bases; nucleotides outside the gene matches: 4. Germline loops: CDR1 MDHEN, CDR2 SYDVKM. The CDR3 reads CASSYSDRGDTQYF. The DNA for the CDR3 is TGTGCCAGCAGTTACTCGGACAGGGGGGATACGCAGTATTTT.

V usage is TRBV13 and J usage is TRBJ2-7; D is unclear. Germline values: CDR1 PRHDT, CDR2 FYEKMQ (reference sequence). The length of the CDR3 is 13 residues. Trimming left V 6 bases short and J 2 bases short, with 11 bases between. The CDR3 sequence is CASRTSSTYEQYF. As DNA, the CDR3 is TGTGCCAGCAGGACATCGAGCACCTACGAGCAGTACTTC. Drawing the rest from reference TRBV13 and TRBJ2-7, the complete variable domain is AAGVIQSPRHLIKEKRETATLKCYPIPRHDTVYWYQQGPGQDPQFLISFYEKMQSDKGSIPDRFSAQQFSDYHSELNMSSLELGDSALYFCASRTSSTYEQYFGPGTRLTVT.

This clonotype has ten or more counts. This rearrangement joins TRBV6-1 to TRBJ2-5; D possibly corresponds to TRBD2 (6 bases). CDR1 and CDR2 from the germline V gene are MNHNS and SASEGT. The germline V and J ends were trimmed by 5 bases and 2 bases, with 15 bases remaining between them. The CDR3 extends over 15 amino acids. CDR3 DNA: TGTGCCAGCAGTAAATCGTGGGGGAGGCAAGAGACCCAGTACTTC. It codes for CASSKSWGRQETQYF.

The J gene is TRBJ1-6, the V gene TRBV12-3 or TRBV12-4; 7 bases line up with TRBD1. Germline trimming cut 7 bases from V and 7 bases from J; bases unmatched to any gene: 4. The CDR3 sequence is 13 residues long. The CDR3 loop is CASTGQVNSPLHF. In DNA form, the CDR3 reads TGTGCCAGCACCGGACAGGTGAATTCACCCCTCCACTTT.

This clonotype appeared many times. CDR3 in DNA: TGTGCCAGCAGTTCTTGGCAGGACAATCAGCCCCAGCATTTT. Its protein product is CASSSWQDNQPQHF. This rearrangement joins TRBV28 to TRBJ1-5, with D uncertain. V lost 4 bases, J lost 3 bases, and 10 bases lay in between. The CDR3 has 14 amino acids. Germline V CDR1 and CDR2: MDHEN, SYDVKM.

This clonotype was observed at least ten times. CDR3: CSAEGTSRDTQYF. The CDR3 DNA reads as TGCAGTGCTGAGGGGACTAGCCGAGATACGCAGTATTTT. The chain couples TRBV20-1 to TRBJ2-3; 9 nucleotides match TRBD2. Trimming at V came to 5 bases and at J to 5 bases, leaving 5 bases not matched to a gene. Germline-derived CDR1 and CDR2 are DFQATT and SNEGSKA (reference sequence). The CDR3 is 13 amino acids.

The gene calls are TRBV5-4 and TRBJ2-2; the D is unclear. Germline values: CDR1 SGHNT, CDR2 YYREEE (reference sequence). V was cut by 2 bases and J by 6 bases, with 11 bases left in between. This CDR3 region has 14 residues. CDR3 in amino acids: CASSFYRSPGELFF. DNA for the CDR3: TGTGCCAGCAGCTTTTATAGGAGCCCCGGGGAGCTGTTTTTT.

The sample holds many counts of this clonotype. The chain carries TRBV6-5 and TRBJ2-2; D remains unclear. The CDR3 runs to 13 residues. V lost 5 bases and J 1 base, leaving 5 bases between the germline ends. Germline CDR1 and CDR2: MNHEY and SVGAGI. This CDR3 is CASSPRNTGELFF. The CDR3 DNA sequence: TGTGCCAGCAGTCCACGGAACACCGGGGAGCTGTTTTTT.

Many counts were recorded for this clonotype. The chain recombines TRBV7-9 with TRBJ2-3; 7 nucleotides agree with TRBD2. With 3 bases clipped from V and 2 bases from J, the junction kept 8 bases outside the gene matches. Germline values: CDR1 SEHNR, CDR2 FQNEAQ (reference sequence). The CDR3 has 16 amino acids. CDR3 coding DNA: TGTGCCAGCAGCTTGTCTGGGGGGACTACCACAGATACGCAGTATTTT. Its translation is CASSLSGGTTTDTQYF.

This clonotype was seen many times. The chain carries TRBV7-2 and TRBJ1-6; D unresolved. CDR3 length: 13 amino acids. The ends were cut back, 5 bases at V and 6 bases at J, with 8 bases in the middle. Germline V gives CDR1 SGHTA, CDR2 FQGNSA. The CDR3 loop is CASSAGPNSPLHF. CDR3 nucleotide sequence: TGTGCCAGCAGCGCCGGGCCTAATTCACCCCTCCACTTT. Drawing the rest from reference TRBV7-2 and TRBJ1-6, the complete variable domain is GAGVSQSPSNKVTEKGKDVELRCDPISGHTALYWYRQSLGQGLEFLIYFQGNSAPDKSGLPSDRFSAERTGGSVSTLTIQRTQQEDSAVYLCASSAGPNSPLHFGNGTRLTVT.

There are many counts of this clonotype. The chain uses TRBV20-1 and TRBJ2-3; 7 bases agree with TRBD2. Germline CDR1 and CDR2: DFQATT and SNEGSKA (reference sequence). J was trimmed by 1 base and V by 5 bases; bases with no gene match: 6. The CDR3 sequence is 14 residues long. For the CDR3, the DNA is TGCAGTGCTCGGAGGACTAGGGGCACAGATACGCAGTATTTT. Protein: CSARRTRGTDTQYF.

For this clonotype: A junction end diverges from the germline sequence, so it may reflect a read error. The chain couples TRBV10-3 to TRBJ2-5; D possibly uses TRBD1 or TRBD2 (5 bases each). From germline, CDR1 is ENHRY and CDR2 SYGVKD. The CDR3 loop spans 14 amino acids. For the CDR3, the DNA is TGTGCCATCTCGGGGCAGTTGGAAAAAGAGACCCTGTATTTC. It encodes CAISGQLEKETLYF.

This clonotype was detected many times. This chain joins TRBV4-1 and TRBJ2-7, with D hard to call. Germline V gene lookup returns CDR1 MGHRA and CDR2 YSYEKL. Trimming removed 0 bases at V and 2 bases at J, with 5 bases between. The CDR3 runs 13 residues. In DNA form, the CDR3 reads TGCGCCAGCAGCCAAGAGGCCACCTACGAGCAGTACTTC. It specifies CASSQEATYEQYF.

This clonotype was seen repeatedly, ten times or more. This chain's CDR3 is CASSYGTGVGNTIYF. For the CDR3, the DNA is TGTGCCAGCAGCTATGGGACAGGGGTCGGAAACACCATATATTTT. The rearrangement joins TRBV13 to TRBJ1-3; 10 nucleotides agree with TRBD1. Germline V lookup: CDR1 PRHDT, CDR2 FYEKMQ (reference sequence). This CDR3 has 15 amino acids. Trimming took 4 bases from V and 4 from J; bases not matched to a gene: 4.

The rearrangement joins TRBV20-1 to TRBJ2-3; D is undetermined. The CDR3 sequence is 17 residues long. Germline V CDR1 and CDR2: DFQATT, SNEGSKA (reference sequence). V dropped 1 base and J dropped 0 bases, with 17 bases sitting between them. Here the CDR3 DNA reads TGCAGTGCTAGAGGCCAGCAGAGATTTTCTAGCACAGATACGCAGTATTTT. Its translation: CSARGQQRFSSTDTQYF.

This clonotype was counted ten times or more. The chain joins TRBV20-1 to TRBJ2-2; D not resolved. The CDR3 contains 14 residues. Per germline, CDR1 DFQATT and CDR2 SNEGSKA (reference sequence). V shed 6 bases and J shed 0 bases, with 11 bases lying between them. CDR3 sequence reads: CSARPAANTGELFF. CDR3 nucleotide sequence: TGCAGTGCGCGCCCCGCAGCGAACACCGGGGAGCTGTTTTTT.

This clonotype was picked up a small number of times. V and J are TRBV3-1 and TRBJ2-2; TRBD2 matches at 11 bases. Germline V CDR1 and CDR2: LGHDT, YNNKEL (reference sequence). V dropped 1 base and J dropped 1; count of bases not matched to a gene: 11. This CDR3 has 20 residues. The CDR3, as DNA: TGTGCCAGCAGCCAAGTAGGTTCGGCTAGCGGGAGGAGGAACACCGGGGAGCTGTTTTTT. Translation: CASSQVGSASGRRNTGELFF.

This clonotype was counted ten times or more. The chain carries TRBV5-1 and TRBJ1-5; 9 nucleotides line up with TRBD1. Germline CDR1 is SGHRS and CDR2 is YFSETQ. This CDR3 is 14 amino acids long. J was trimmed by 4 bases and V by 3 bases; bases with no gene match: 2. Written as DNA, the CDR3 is TGCGCCAGCAGCTCGGGACAGGGAAATCAGCCCCAGCATTTT. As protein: CASSSGQGNQPQHF. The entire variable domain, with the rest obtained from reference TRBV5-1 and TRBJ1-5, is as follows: KAGVTQTPRYLIKTRGQQVTLSCSPISGHRSVSWYQQTPGQGLQFLFEYFSETQRNKGNFPGRFSGRQFSNSRSEMNVSTLELGDSALYLCASSSGQGNQPQHFGDGTRLSIL.